The rows below give T cell receptor beta chains drawn from one sample of a study of T-cell reconstitution after alpha-beta-depleted transplantation in children. TCRdb re-analysed the PCR reads in MiXCR, keeping a single row per CDR3 protein. Of hundreds of thousands of distinct CDR3 sequences in the sample, roughly 15% were seen once. Sequencing used PBMCs from the stem cell graft donor, obtained from the stem cell graft. These receptors originate from a human donor who donated a stem cell graft to a child with acute myeloid leukemia. CDR3s include the opening cysteine and the closing phenylalanine or tryptophan. Each record gives: V gene, CDR3 protein.

>TRBV28
CASSGNDGAKNIQYF
>TRBV20-1
CSAEGFGSNQPQHF
>TRBV25-1
CASSEWSEETQYF
>TRBV5-5
CASSLLDRPSGNTIYF
>TRBV5-4
CASTGPDTIYF
>TRBV29-1
CSVAGAGLAGKGSYNEQFF
>TRBV7-9
CAGDRGRTEAFF
>TRBV25-1
CASHQGVAETQYF
>TRBV5-1
CASGPTPNTEAFF
>TRBV7-2
CASSSEGTATEAFF
>TRBV20-1
CSARTGGVYNSPLHF
>TRBV7-2
CASSLVGGQNEKLFF
>TRBV19
CASSARGYGYTF
>TRBV5-1
CASSPGDRDVNTEAFF
>TRBV4-1
CASSPVGDTEAFF
>TRBV12-3/TRBV12-4
CASSLSHYGYTF
>TRBV20-1
CSAIGPQTGELFF
>TRBV2
CASRDSSRETQYF
>TRBV20-1
CSAQEGPGNQPQHF
>TRBV20-1
CSAHRTSMETQYF
>TRBV28
CASSLRQGRAGYTF
>TRBV20-1
CSAAGTCGPADTQYF
>TRBV7-9
CASSLRRQGVQETQYF
>TRBV7-2
CASSLAPGLSYEQYF
>TRBV12-3/TRBV12-4
CASSPLQTYTDTQYF
>TRBV5-1
CASSIGQGDTEAFF
>TRBV12-3/TRBV12-4
CASSSSQGMKNIQYF
>TRBV10-3
CAISEGQAYEQYF
>TRBV12-3/TRBV12-4
CASSNFVPDTQYF
>TRBV7-2
CASSQGTGVQETQYF
>TRBV7-6
CASSPNSGGAFYGQETQYF
>TRBV6-1
CASSPQGPGELFF
>TRBV6-1
CASGRDSGNTIYF